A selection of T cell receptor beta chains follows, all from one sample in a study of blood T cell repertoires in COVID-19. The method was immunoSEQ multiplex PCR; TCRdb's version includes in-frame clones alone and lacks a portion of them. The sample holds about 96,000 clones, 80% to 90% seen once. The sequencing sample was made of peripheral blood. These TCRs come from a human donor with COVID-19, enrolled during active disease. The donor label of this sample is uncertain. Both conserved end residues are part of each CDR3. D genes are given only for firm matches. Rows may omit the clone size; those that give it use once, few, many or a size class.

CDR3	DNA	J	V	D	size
CASSLEAGGSYGYTF	TGCGCCAGCAGCTTGGAGGCAGGGGGATCTTATGGCTACACCTTC	TRBJ1-2	TRBV5-1	TRBD1	once
CSASLLPGQGPTEAFF	TGCAGTGCTAGTTTACTCCCGGGACAGGGGCCCACTGAAGCTTTCTTT	TRBJ1-1	TRBV20-1	TRBD1	once
CASSPGETGYTF	TGCGCCAGCAGCCCCGGAGAGACCGGCTACACCTTC	TRBJ1-2	TRBV5-1	-	-
CSVIRDRARGDEQFF	TGCAGCGTTATCCGGGACAGGGCCCGTGGGGATGAGCAGTTCTTC	TRBJ2-1	TRBV29-1	TRBD1	once
CASSPWTGFSFYEQFF	TGTGCCAGCTCACCTTGGACAGGGTTTTCTTTCTATGAGCAGTTCTTC	TRBJ2-1	TRBV18	TRBD1	-
CASSWSQAGVTDEQFF	TGCGCCAGCAGCTGGTCCCAAGCGGGAGTTACCGATGAGCAGTTCTTC	TRBJ2-1	TRBV5-1	TRBD2	-
CASKSGGTTTEAFF	TGTGCCAGCAAATCGGGAGGCACTACAACTGAAGCTTTCTTT	TRBJ1-1	TRBV14	-	-
CASSFGLGRTDTQYF	TGTGCCAGCAGCTTCGGGTTAGGTAGGACAGATACGCAGTATTTT	TRBJ2-3	TRBV7-9	-	-
CASSLAGGPETQYF	TGTGCCAGCAGCCTAGCGGGGGGGCCGGAGACCCAGTACTTC	TRBJ2-5	TRBV6-2/TRBV6-3	TRBD2	few
CASSQVLAEAYEQYF	TGTGCCAGCAGCCAAGTTTTAGCGGAGGCCTACGAGCAGTACTTC	TRBJ2-7	TRBV3-1/TRBV3-2	-	-
CASSDHPWTGTGYEQYF	TGTGCCAGCAGTGATCACCCTTGGACCGGGACAGGCTACGAGCAGTACTTC	TRBJ2-7	TRBV2	TRBD1	-
CASSDPGQIHEKLFF	TGTGCCAGCAGTGACCCGGGACAGATACATGAAAAACTGTTTTTT	TRBJ1-4	TRBV25-1	TRBD1	-
CAISETGGDEQFF	TGTGCCATCAGTGAAACAGGGGGGGATGAGCAGTTCTTC	TRBJ2-1	TRBV10-3	-	-
CASTLDRDTEAFF	TGTGCCAGCACCTTGGACAGGGACACTGAAGCTTTCTTT	TRBJ1-1	TRBV6-6	TRBD1	-
CSAGGRYGYTF	TGCAGTGCCGGGGGTAGATATGGCTACACCTTC	TRBJ1-2	TRBV20-1	-	-
CASSPNSGTANNQPQHF	TGTGCCAGCAGCCCAAATTCCGGGACAGCAAATAATCAGCCCCAGCATTTT	TRBJ1-5	TRBV7-9	TRBD1	-
CASRRTGGVYEQYF	TGTGCCAGCAGGCGGACAGGGGGAGTTTACGAGCAGTACTTC	TRBJ2-7	TRBV6-5	TRBD1	-
CASSPRPGVGDQPQHF	TGTGCCAGCAGCCCCCGCCCGGGGGTGGGGGATCAGCCCCAGCATTTT	TRBJ1-5	TRBV27	-	-
CASSPGLGYEQYF	TGTGCCAGCAGTCCCGGGTTGGGTTACGAGCAGTACTTC	TRBJ2-7	TRBV28	-	-
CASRLERVSYEQYF	TGTGCCAGCAGACTCGAGAGGGTCTCCTACGAGCAGTACTTC	TRBJ2-7	TRBV2	-	-
CASSLKGNSYEQYF	TGTGCCAGCAGCTTAAAGGGGAATTCCTACGAGCAGTACTTC	TRBJ2-7	TRBV11-2	-	-
CASSRDEGVYNEQFF	TGTGCCAGCAGCCGAGACGAGGGAGTCTACAATGAGCAGTTCTTC	TRBJ2-1	TRBV7-3	-	-
CASSEVKSQPQHF	TGTGCCAGCTCAGAGGTAAAGTCCCAGCCCCAGCATTTT	TRBJ1-5	TRBV18	-	-
CASRTGVSGELFF	TGTGCCAGCAGAACAGGGGTATCCGGGGAGCTGTTTTTT	TRBJ2-2	TRBV11-3	TRBD1	-
CASSPTGEGNYGYTF	TGTGCCAGCTCACCGACGGGGGAGGGGAACTATGGCTACACCTTC	TRBJ1-2	TRBV18	-	-
CASSEMAGAGEQYF	TGCGCCAGCAGTGAGATGGCGGGGGCGGGGGAGCAGTACTTC	TRBJ2-7	TRBV10-2	-	once
CASSVGQGGYNEQFF	TGTGCCAGCAGCGTAGGGCAGGGAGGCTACAATGAGCAGTTCTTC	TRBJ2-1	TRBV9	-	-
CAWGPFGGYTF	TGTGCCTGGGGGCCCTTCGGTGGCTACACCTTC	TRBJ1-2	TRBV30	-	-
CASSIAWSGTGNQPQHF	TGTGCCAGTAGTATAGCGTGGTCCGGGACAGGGAATCAGCCCCAGCATTTT	TRBJ1-5	TRBV19	TRBD1	-
CASSFSRVYEQYF	TGTGCCAGCAGCTTCTCCAGGGTCTACGAGCAGTACTTC	TRBJ2-7	TRBV5-5	-	-
CASSSTGTEAFF	TGTGCCAGCAGCTCCACAGGGACTGAAGCTTTCTTT	TRBJ1-1	TRBV7-9	-	-
CSAQGALSYEQYF	TGCAGCGCTCAGGGGGCTCTCTCCTACGAGCAGTACTTC	TRBJ2-7	TRBV29-1	TRBD1	-
CASSESRGYGYTF	TGTGCCAGCAGTGAAAGTAGGGGATATGGCTACACCTTC	TRBJ1-2	TRBV2	-	-
CATSDFTRTGGNEQFF	TGTGCCACCAGTGATTTTACCAGGACAGGGGGCAATGAGCAGTTCTTC	TRBJ2-1	TRBV24-1	TRBD1	-
CASSDTGFQEKLFF	TGTGCCAGCAGTGATACGGGGTTCCAGGAAAAACTGTTTTTT	TRBJ1-4	TRBV25-1	-	-
CASSWREMGNEQFF	TGCGCCAGCAGCTGGCGGGAGATGGGCAATGAGCAGTTCTTC	TRBJ2-1	TRBV5-1	TRBD2	-
CASGLADRRVGGMNTEAFF	TGTGCTAGTGGTTTGGCGGACAGGCGGGTGGGGGGAATGAACACTGAAGCTTTCTTT	TRBJ1-1	TRBV12-5	TRBD1	-
CASLSAPNSGNTIYF	TGTGCCAGCCTTAGCGCCCCTAACTCTGGAAACACCATATATTTT	TRBJ1-3	TRBV6-5	-	-
CASSLALGGQGAGYGYTF	TGCGCCAGCAGCTTGGCCCTAGGGGGACAGGGGGCAGGCTATGGCTACACCTTC	TRBJ1-2	TRBV5-1	TRBD1	-
CASSSEDGFRGLEAFF	TGTGCCAGCAGCTCCGAGGACGGATTCAGGGGCCTTGAAGCTTTCTTT	TRBJ1-1	TRBV7-3	-	-
CASSYRGLAGDEQFF	TGTGCCAGCAGTTACCGGGGATTAGCAGGGGACGAGCAGTTCTTC	TRBJ2-1	TRBV6-5	-	once
CASSLALRDGYTF	TGTGCCAGCAGCTTGGCCCTCAGGGATGGCTACACCTTC	TRBJ1-2	TRBV5-8	-	-
CASSQSRQGLNGYTF	TGTGCCAGCAGCCAAAGCCGACAGGGGCTCAATGGCTACACCTTC	TRBJ1-2	TRBV5-5	TRBD1	-
CASSPWSAGANTGELFF	TGTGCCAGCAGCCCGTGGTCTGCGGGGGCGAACACCGGGGAGCTGTTTTTT	TRBJ2-2	TRBV11-2	TRBD2	once
CASSESGTTTTYEKLFF	TGTGCCAGCAGTGAATCCGGGACTACGACCACCTATGAAAAACTGTTTTTT	TRBJ1-4	TRBV6-1	-	-
CASSFKGQGGEKLFF	TGTGCCAGCAGCTTTAAAGGACAGGGAGGCGAAAAACTGTTTTTT	TRBJ1-4	TRBV5-4	TRBD1	-